A single sample is the source of the 11 T cell receptor beta chains below, sequenced in a study of T cell responses to AZD1222 COVID-19 vaccine. Repertoires were generated with immunoSEQ multiplex PCR, while TCRdb's copy carries only in-frame clones and drops some. The sample lists just over 150,000 clones; approximately 86% were seen once. The source material was peripheral blood, sampled after recovery from COVID-19. Receptors originate from an adult who had recovered from COVID-19.

The rearrangement joins TRBV5-1 to TRBJ2-1; no clear D. CDR3 length equals 16 residues. The ends were cut back, 0 bases at V and 0 bases at J, with 10 bases in the middle. Looked up from germline, CDR1 is SGHRS and CDR2 is YFSETQ. In DNA form, the CDR3 reads TGCGCCAGCAGCTTGGGTGGCGCGAGCTCCTACAATGAGCAGTTCTTC. Encoded protein: CASSLGGASSYNEQFF.

J is TRBJ1-1 and V is TRBV9; TRBD1 is a possible D gene (6 bases). Trimming shortened V by 4 bases and J by 0 bases, and 16 bases separated the two germline ends. This CDR3 is built from 16 residues. The V gene's germline CDR1 is SGDLS and CDR2 YYNGEE. The DNA of the CDR3 is TGTGCCAGCAGCTCTAAACTTGGACAGCTGAACACTGAAGCTTTCTTT. This codes for CASSSKLGQLNTEAFF. Full variable domain (remainder filled in from reference TRBV9 and TRBJ1-1): DSGVTQTPKHLITATGQRVTLRCSPRSGDLSVYWYQQSLDQGLQFLIQYYNGEERAKGNILERFSAQQFPDLHSELNLSSLELGDSALYFCASSSKLGQLNTEAFFGQGTRLTVV.

V usage is TRBV7-2 and J usage is TRBJ2-2, with D unclear. The germline gives CDR1 SGHTA, CDR2 FQGNSA. The CDR3 covers 13 residues. V lost 4 bases to trimming and J lost 8 bases, with 11 bases between them. CDR3 in amino acids: CASSSPHAGELFF. For the CDR3, the DNA is TGTGCCAGCAGCTCCCCGCATGCAGGGGAGCTGTTTTTT. Variable domain in full (rest from reference TRBV7-2 and TRBJ2-2): GAGVSQSPSNKVTEKGKDVELRCDPISGHTALYWYRQSLGQGLEFLIYFQGNSAPDKSGLPSDRFSAERTGGSVSTLTIQRTQQEDSAVYLCASSSPHAGELFFGEGSRLTVL.

The gene calls are TRBV5-1 and TRBJ2-3; 9 bases line up with TRBD1. Germline CDR1 is SGHRS and CDR2 is YFSETQ. This CDR3 comprises 14 residues. After removal of 7 bases from V and 6 bases from J, the junction contained 9 bases not matched to a gene. In DNA, the CDR3 is TGCGCCAGCGGGGGGACAGGGCTGTGGGATACGCAGTATTTT. It codes for CASGGTGLWDTQYF. The complete variable domain, with remaining parts taken from reference TRBV5-1 and TRBJ2-3, reads KAGVTQTPRYLIKTRGQQVTLSCSPISGHRSVSWYQQTPGQGLQFLFEYFSETQRNKGNFPGRFSGRQFSNSRSEMNVSTLELGDSALYLCASGGTGLWDTQYFGPGTRLTVL.

The rearrangement joins TRBV7-3 to TRBJ1-1; D remains ambiguous. The CDR3 is 15 residues long. Germline V gene data show CDR1 as SGHTA and CDR2 as FQGTGA. Between the trimmed V and J ends, which lost 5 bases and 1 base, there was a span of 14 bases. CDR3 residues: CASSPSQAPNTEAFF. CDR3 nucleotide sequence: TGTGCCAGCAGCCCATCCCAGGCGCCGAACACTGAAGCTTTCTTT. The variable domain in full, completed from reference TRBV7-3 and TRBJ1-1, reads GAGVSQTPSNKVTEKGKYVELRCDPISGHTALYWYRQSLGQGPEFLIYFQGTGAADDSGLPNDRFFAVRPEGSVSTLKIQRTERGDSAVYLCASSPSQAPNTEAFFGQGTRLTVV.

The chain uses TRBV29-1 and TRBJ2-7; 9 nucleotides match TRBD1. The CDR3 spans 12 residues. Trimming took 6 bases from V and 5 from J; bases not matched to a gene: 5. Germline CDR1 SQVTM, CDR2 ANQGSEA. The CDR3 coding sequence is TGCAGCGTGGGGACAGGGTTCGACGAGCAGTACTTC. This gives the protein CSVGTGFDEQYF.

This clone was seen just once. V and J are TRBV28 and TRBJ2-7; 9 bases are shared with TRBD1. With V trimmed by 5 bases and J by 5 bases, 4 bases remained unmatched. CDR3 length: 13 amino acids. CDR1 is MDHEN and CDR2 is SYDVKM in the germline V gene. The DNA for the CDR3 is TGTGCCAGCAGTACAGGGGGCAGGGACGAGCAGTACTTC. It codes for CASSTGGRDEQYF. The variable domain in full, completed from reference TRBV28 and TRBJ2-7, reads DVKVTQSSRYLVKRTGEKVFLECVQDMDHENMFWYRQDPGLGLRLIYFSYDVKMKEKGDIPEGYSVSREKKERFSLILESASTNQTSMYLCASSTGGRDEQYFGPGTRLTVT.

The rearrangement uses TRBV28 and TRBJ1-3; tentative D call: TRBD1 (5 bases). V dropped 7 bases and J dropped 0 bases, with 10 bases sitting between them. Germline CDR1 and CDR2: MDHEN and SYDVKM. CDR3 size: 14 residues. CDR3 DNA sequence: TGTGCCAGCAAAAGCGGGGGCTCTGGAAACACCATATATTTT. Encoded protein: CASKSGGSGNTIYF.

The V and J genes are TRBV19 and TRBJ1-2; TRBD1 aligns across 7 bases. The CDR3 covers 14 residues. Per germline, CDR1 LNHDA and CDR2 SQIVND (reference sequence). With 2 bases clipped from V and 2 bases from J, the junction kept 2 bases outside the gene matches. For the CDR3, the DNA is TGTGCCAGTAGTATAAGGGGGCCGAACTATGGCTACACCTTC. It translates to CASSIRGPNYGYTF.

This chain connects TRBV10-3 to TRBJ1-1; no reliable D call. CDR3 length: 13 residues. V lost 1 base to trimming and J lost 7 bases, with 10 bases between them. Germline lookup yields CDR1 ENHRY and CDR2 SYGVKD. CDR3 sequence reads: CAISEYRFYEAFF. The DNA of the CDR3 is TGTGCCATCAGTGAGTATAGGTTCTATGAAGCTTTCTTT.

J is TRBJ1-6 and V is TRBV18; D unclear. Germline values: CDR1 KGHSH, CDR2 LQKENI. V was clipped by 2 bases and J by 7 bases, with 12 bases between them. CDR3 length equals 15 residues. The CDR3 nucleotides read TGTGCCAGCTCACCAATTCCAGTCGTGAATTCACCCCTCCACTTT. Translation gives CASSPIPVVNSPLHF.